The present TCR beta chain was sequenced within a study of shared clonotypes between healthy human individuals. Study observations and caveats: Some clonotypes were shared by all four sorted-subset donors, while others were not shared. The non-shared ones had lower generation probabilities than the shared ones. Owing to a small donor count, the genetic and exposure-history diversity represented was limited. Shared clonotypes: 4.5% to 6.5% naive CD4, 3% to 3.5% naive CD8, 2.3% memory CD4, under 0.5% memory CD8.

Naive CD8 isolation took CD45RO-negative cells positively selected for CCR7 and excluded terminally differentiated effector memory CD45RA+ cells. The CDR3 covers 15 residues. Germline V CDR1 and CDR2: MNHEY, SMNVEV (reference sequence). V was clipped by 7 bases and J by 7 bases; unmatched bases: 6. Assay execution proceeded at the deep level. The table came from immunoSEQ multiplex PCR; TCRdb's copy has only in-frame clones and leaves some out. The sample lists around 2,000,000 clones, roughly 95% seen once, with 1% to 1.5% in the top ten. Worth noting for this clone: Antigen unknown.

V gene TRBV27 combines with J gene TRBJ2-1; TRBD2 aligns across 14 bases. Sequenced sample: naive CD8+ T cells sorted from blood. The source of this sequence is a man aged 18 to 30 in good health. CDR3 nucleotide sequence: TGTGCCAGCACTTCCGGGACTAGCGGGGGTAATGAGCAGTTCTTC. Residues: CASTSGTSGGNEQFF.